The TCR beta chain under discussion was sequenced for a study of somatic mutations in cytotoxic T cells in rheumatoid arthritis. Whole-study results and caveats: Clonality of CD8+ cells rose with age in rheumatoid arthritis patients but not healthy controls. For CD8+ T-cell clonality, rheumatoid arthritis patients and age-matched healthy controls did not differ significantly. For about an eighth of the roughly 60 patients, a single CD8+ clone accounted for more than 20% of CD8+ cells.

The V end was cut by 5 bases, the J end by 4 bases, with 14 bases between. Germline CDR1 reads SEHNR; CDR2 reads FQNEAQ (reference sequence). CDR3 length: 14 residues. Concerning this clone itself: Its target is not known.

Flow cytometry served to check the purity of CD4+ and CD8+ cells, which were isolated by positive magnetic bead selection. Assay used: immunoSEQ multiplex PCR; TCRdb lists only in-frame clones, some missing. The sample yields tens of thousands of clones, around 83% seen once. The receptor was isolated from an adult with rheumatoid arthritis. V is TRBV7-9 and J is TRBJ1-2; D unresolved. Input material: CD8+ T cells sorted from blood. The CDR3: CASSPPWLGYGYTF. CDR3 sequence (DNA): TGTGCCAGCAGCCCTCCGTGGCTGGGCTATGGCTACACCTTC.